This is a list of T cell receptor beta chains from one sample in a study of cytomegalovirus exposure and HLA in healthy donors. The method was immunoSEQ multiplex PCR; TCRdb's version includes in-frame clones alone and lacks a portion of them. The sample includes roughly 150,000 clones, roughly 85% of them seen just once. The material sequenced was PBMCs. The receptors shown here come from a young man in good health and CMV-seropositive. Each CDR3 is given with its conserved first and last residue. D genes are given only for firm matches. For some rows the clone size is stated as once, few or many, or as a class when expanded; others skip it.

TRBV19,TRBJ1-4,TRBD1,NA,TGTGCCAGTAGTAGGACAGGGGGATCAACTAATGAAAAACTGTTTTTT,CASSRTGGSTNEKLFF
TRBV12-5,TRBJ1-5,NA,NA,TGTGCTAGTGCCTTTGGGCCAGGCAATCAGCCCCAGCATTTT,CASAFGPGNQPQHF
TRBV18,TRBJ2-1,TRBD2,NA,TGTGCCAGCTCACTCTCGACTAGCTTAAATGAGCAGTTCTTC,CASSLSTSLNEQFF
TRBV6-5,TRBJ2-1,NA,NA,TGTGCCAGCAGTTACTCAATGGGTAGCATTGGTGAGCAGTTCTTC,CASSYSMGSIGEQFF
TRBV7-3,TRBJ2-2,NA,few,TGTGCCAGCAGCTTAAGCTTGCGAACCGGGGAGCTGTTTTTT,CASSLSLRTGELFF
TRBV7-6,TRBJ1-1,NA,few,TGTGCCAGCAGCTTAGACAGGAACACTGAAGCTTTCTTT,CASSLDRNTEAFF
TRBV7-9,TRBJ2-1,NA,NA,TGTTCCAGCAGCCCCGCGGGCGGAGATATCAATGAGCAGTTCTTC,CSSSPAGGDINEQFF
TRBV7-2,TRBJ1-4,NA,NA,TGTGCCAGCAGCTTAGGCCCGACAGATAATGAAAAACTGTTTTTT,CASSLGPTDNEKLFF
TRBV7-9,TRBJ1-1,NA,NA,TGTGCCAGCAGCTTAGAGGGAGGGAACACTGAAGCTTTCTTT,CASSLEGGNTEAFF
TRBV11-3,TRBJ2-1,TRBD2,NA,TGTGCCAGCAGCCCACCAAGCGGGAGTCCCCAGTTCTTC,CASSPPSGSPQFF
TRBV30,TRBJ1-6,NA,NA,TGTGCCGACCGGGCAGGGGTGTGGGTAGCGAATTCACCCCTCCACTTT,CADRAGVWVANSPLHF
TRBV15,TRBJ2-1,NA,NA,TGTGCCACCAGCAGAGATGCCCCTACTAGCACACATGAGCAGTTCTTC,CATSRDAPTSTHEQFF
TRBV6-5,TRBJ2-7,NA,NA,TGTGCCAGCAGCTTGACCAGGGTGCGCGAGCAGTACTTC,CASSLTRVREQYF
TRBV5-6,TRBJ2-7,TRBD2,NA,TGTGCCAGCACCCGACTAGCGGGATACCTGCAATACGAGCAGTACTTC,CASTRLAGYLQYEQYF
TRBV2,TRBJ1-2,TRBD1,NA,TGTGCCAGCAGGGGGTTGACAGGGCCGTATGGCTACACCTTC,CASRGLTGPYGYTF
TRBV7-2,TRBJ1-1,NA,NA,TGTGCCAGCAGCTCACAGATTACGAACACTGAAGCTTTCTTT,CASSSQITNTEAFF
TRBV29-1,TRBJ2-5,TRBD2,NA,TGCAGCGTTGAAGATATAGCGGGAGAGCGCCAAGAGACCCAGTACTTC,CSVEDIAGERQETQYF
TRBV12-5,TRBJ2-2,TRBD1,NA,TGTGCTAGTGGTTTGGACCGACAGGGCCTGCCCGTCGGGGAGCTGTTTTTT,CASGLDRQGLPVGELFF